The 26 T cell receptor beta chains below come from one sample, sequenced in a study of Ad26.COV2.S vaccination and SARS-CoV-2 variants. Treatment given: roughly 18 received Ad26.COV2.S at low or high dose, single or two shots; several received placebo; per-sample allocation not given. Samples came from day 63 after the first vaccine or placebo injection. TCRdb keeps only in-frame clones here, not all; method: immunoSEQ multiplex PCR. The table shows 500,000 or so clones, with roughly nine tenths occurring only once. This specimen consisted of peripheral blood, obtained in a trial of Ad26.COV2.S vaccine versus placebo. The source of these receptors is a person aged 18-60 years who received the Ad26.COV2.S COVID-19 vaccine or a placebo.

The chain joins TRBV5-1 to TRBJ2-7, with 14 bases lining up with TRBD2. The CDR3 has 17 residues. Germline CDR1 is SGHRS and CDR2 is YFSETQ. J was trimmed by 7 bases and V by 2 bases; bases with no gene match: 11. This CDR3 reads CASSFLALGLAGEEQYF. Written as DNA, the CDR3 is TGCGCCAGCAGCTTCCTCGCCTTGGGACTAGCGGGAGAAGAGCAGTACTTC.

V is TRBV7-8 and J is TRBJ2-2, with a tentative D call TRBD2 (5 bases). CDR1 and CDR2 from the germline V gene are SGHVS and FQNEAQ. The CDR3 is 17 residues long. The germline V and J ends were trimmed by 5 bases and 2 bases, with 18 bases remaining between them. For the CDR3, the DNA is TGTGCCAGCAGCCGAGATACTCTAGCCGCAAACACCGGGGAGCTGTTTTTT. Residues: CASSRDTLAANTGELFF.

The rearrangement uses TRBV19 and TRBJ2-1, with a weak D call TRBD2 (5 bases). V lost 3 bases and J lost 5, with 14 bases in between. The germline V gene encodes CDR1 LNHDA and CDR2 SQIVND (reference sequence). The CDR3 is 15 residues long. CDR3 in DNA: TGTGCCAGTAGTATTGTTTTAGGACTTAACAATGAGCAGTTCTTC. It is translated as CASSIVLGLNNEQFF.

The chain joins TRBV27 to TRBJ2-5, with D possibly matching TRBD1 (6 bases). Germline V gene sequence: CDR1 MNHEY, CDR2 SMNVEV (reference sequence). The CDR3 spans 15 residues. The germline V and J ends were trimmed by 6 bases and 2 bases, with 16 bases remaining between them. CDR3 region: CASRQTGYRQETQYF. The CDR3 DNA reads as TGTGCCAGCAGGCAAACAGGGTATCGACAAGAGACCCAGTACTTC.

This chain joins TRBV28 and TRBJ1-1; no definite D call. In germline, CDR1 is MDHEN, CDR2 SYDVKM. The CDR3 sequence is 14 residues long. With 7 bases removed from V and 0 bases from J, the gap between germline ends came to 12 bases. The CDR3: CASTPLDMNTEAFF. CDR3 nucleotides: TGTGCCAGCACCCCCCTCGATATGAACACTGAAGCTTTCTTT. The full variable domain, its missing parts supplied by reference TRBV28 and TRBJ1-1, is DVKVTQSSRYLVKRTGEKVFLECVQDMDHENMFWYRQDPGLGLRLIYFSYDVKMKEKGDIPEGYSVSREKKERFSLILESASTNQTSMYLCASTPLDMNTEAFFGQGTRLTVV.

The V call is TRBV27, the J call TRBJ1-6, with D possibly being TRBD1 (6 bases). There are 13 residues in the CDR3. Trimming shortened V by 3 bases and J by 8 bases, and 8 bases separated the two germline ends. Germline CDR1 is MNHEY and CDR2 is SMNVEV (reference sequence). The CDR3 sequence is CASSLGADSPLHF. In nucleotides, the CDR3 is TGTGCCAGCAGTTTGGGGGCCGATTCACCCCTCCACTTT.

The CDR3 sequence: CASSLLGGLPLQAFF. CDR3 bases: TGTGCCAGCAGCTTGTTGGGGGGACTCCCCCTTCAAGCTTTCTTT. The chain uses TRBV5-4 and TRBJ1-1, with TRBD1 as a possible D gene (5 bases). V was clipped by 1 base and J by 9 bases, with 19 bases between them. CDR1 and CDR2 (germline): SGHNT, YYREEE (reference sequence). The CDR3 has 15 amino acids.

This clone was recorded at least ten times. The chain couples TRBV24-1 to TRBJ1-1, with 7 bases that match TRBD1. The CDR3 loop spans 13 amino acids. The V gene end was trimmed by 2 bases and the J gene end by 8 bases; junction bases not matched to a gene: 4. Germline values: CDR1 KGHDR, CDR2 SFDVKD. The CDR3 loop reads CATSDSFRGEAFF. The CDR3 coding sequence is TGTGCCACCAGTGATTCCTTCAGGGGGGAAGCTTTCTTT.

The V call is TRBV5-1, the J call TRBJ2-7; 7 bases fit TRBD1. Germline lookup yields CDR1 SGHRS and CDR2 YFSETQ. Trimming cost V 2 bases and J 3 bases; bases outside gene matches: 5. CDR3 length equals 14 residues. The CDR3 sequence: CASSLGGPDYEQYF. The CDR3 DNA is TGCGCCAGCAGCTTAGGGGGCCCAGACTACGAGCAGTACTTC. The whole variable domain, filled in from reference TRBV5-1 and TRBJ2-7, reads KAGVTQTPRYLIKTRGQQVTLSCSPISGHRSVSWYQQTPGQGLQFLFEYFSETQRNKGNFPGRFSGRQFSNSRSEMNVSTLELGDSALYLCASSLGGPDYEQYFGPGTRLTVT.

The rearrangement joins TRBV4-3 to TRBJ2-6; no firm D call. Between the trimmed V and J ends, which lost 0 bases and 0 bases, there was a span of 15 bases. Germline loops: CDR1 LGHNA, CDR2 YSLEER. The CDR3 extends over 19 amino acids. In DNA, the CDR3 is TGCGCCAGCAGCCAAGATCGACGAAACACCCACTCTGGGGCCAACGTCCTGACTTTC. It encodes CASSQDRRNTHSGANVLTF.

This sequence joins TRBV4-2 and TRBJ2-3; 7 bases fit TRBD2. J was trimmed by 7 bases and V by 0 bases; bases with no gene match: 7. The CDR3 totals 15 residues. The V gene's germline CDR1 is LGHNA and CDR2 YNFKEQ. The CDR3 is CASSQEGGEVYTQYF. In nucleotides, the CDR3 is TGTGCCAGCAGCCAAGAGGGAGGGGAGGTTTATACGCAGTATTTT.

The rearrangement joins TRBV5-5 to TRBJ1-2; 8 bases agree with TRBD1. This CDR3 is 13 amino acids long. Germline CDR1 is SGHKS and CDR2 is YYEKEE (reference sequence). The ends lost 5 bases at V and 5 bases at J; junction bases unmatched: 5. CDR3 loop: CASRIQGAYGYTF. Written as DNA, the CDR3 is TGTGCCAGCAGAATCCAGGGGGCATATGGCTACACCTTC.

V usage is TRBV29-1 and J usage is TRBJ2-1; 8 positions agree with TRBD1. The CDR3 length is 15 residues. Germline values: CDR1 SQVTM, CDR2 ANQGSEA. V shed 5 bases, J shed 0 bases, and the junction held 6 bases outside the gene matches. In DNA form, the CDR3 reads TGCAGCGTTCGATCCACAGGGGGCTCCTACAATGAGCAGTTCTTC. Its translation is CSVRSTGGSYNEQFF.

CDR3 sequence (DNA): TGTGCCAGCAGCCACAAACCGGCTAGCGGGAAGGGCGAGCAGTACTTC. Residues: CASSHKPASGKGEQYF. The rearrangement uses TRBV7-2 and TRBJ2-7, with TRBD2 matching over 9 bases. Germline assignment: CDR1 SGHTA and CDR2 FQGNSA. The CDR3 totals 16 residues. With V trimmed by 5 bases and J by 6 bases, 14 bases remained unmatched.

The chain recombines TRBV19 with TRBJ2-1; no firm D call. The length of the CDR3 is 11 residues. CDR1 is LNHDA and CDR2 is SQIVND in the germline V gene (reference sequence). V was pared by 4 bases and J by 9 bases, with 7 bases between. CDR3 amino acids: CASSTVVEQFF. CDR3 nucleotides: TGTGCCAGTAGTACCGTAGTTGAGCAGTTCTTC. The full variable domain, in which reference TRBV19 and TRBJ2-1 provide the parts outside the CDR3, is DGGITQSPKYLFRKEGQNVTLSCEQNLNHDAMYWYRQDPGQGLRLIYYSQIVNDFQKGDIAEGYSVSREKKESFPLTVTSAQKNPTAFYLCASSTVVEQFFGPGTRLTVL.

The chain joins TRBV7-9 to TRBJ2-7; tentative D call: TRBD2 (6 bases). The V end lost 3 bases, the J end lost 5 bases, and 23 bases lay between the germline ends. The germline V gene encodes CDR1 SEHNR and CDR2 FQNEAQ (reference sequence). The CDR3 length is 17 residues. The CDR3: CASSFGRRAHNENEQYF. The DNA of the CDR3 is TGTGCCAGCAGCTTCGGTCGGAGGGCCCATAACGAGAACGAGCAGTACTTC.

As for this clone: The sample holds other DNA sequences that translate to the same CDR3. V and J are TRBV11-1 and TRBJ2-3; D ambiguous. Deletions cut 1 base from V and 3 bases from J, with 8 bases between. Germline assignment: CDR1 SGHAT and CDR2 FQDESV (reference sequence). The CDR3 is 14 residues long. CDR3 DNA: TGTGCCAGCAGCTTAGGGGGTGGGACAGATACGCAGTATTTT. Encoded protein: CASSLGGGTDTQYF.

The chain carries TRBV7-2 and TRBJ2-3, with 14 bases fitting TRBD2. Germline CDR1 reads SGHTA; CDR2 reads FQGNSA. The CDR3 consists of 20 residues. V gave up 0 bases and J gave up 4 bases; unmatched junction bases: 12. The chain's CDR3 is CASSLAAGGTSGSLADTQYF. The CDR3 region has the DNA TGTGCCAGCAGCTTAGCGGCAGGGGGGACTAGCGGGAGCCTCGCAGATACGCAGTATTTT.

The CDR3 protein is CASSKYPAGQGSRKLFF. DNA of the CDR3: TGTGCCAGCAGCAAATATCCGGCCGGGCAGGGGTCGCGAAAACTGTTTTTT. The chain combines TRBV21-1 with TRBJ1-4; TRBD1 reflects the table's D call only, with no check against the DNA. TRBV21-1 is designated a pseudogene. CDR3 size: 17 residues.

The V gene is TRBV4-2, the J gene TRBJ2-5; D is uncertain. The length of the CDR3 is 16 residues. From germline, CDR1 is LGHNA and CDR2 YNFKEQ. V lost 0 bases to trimming and J lost 5 bases, with 16 bases between them. This chain's CDR3 is CASSQDGTDSWETQYF. DNA of the CDR3: TGTGCCAGCAGCCAAGATGGAACAGACTCGTGGGAGACCCAGTACTTC.

As DNA, the CDR3 is TGTGCCAGCAGCCTAGGGACAGGATCGAACAATGAGCAGTTCTTC. It translates to CASSLGTGSNNEQFF. The genes are TRBV7-2 and TRBJ2-1; 8 nucleotides align to TRBD1. J was trimmed by 5 bases and V by 5 bases; bases with no gene match: 8. The CDR3 has 15 amino acids. Germline assignment: CDR1 SGHTA and CDR2 FQGNSA.

The rearrangement uses TRBV19 and TRBJ2-1; D uncertain. Per germline, CDR1 LNHDA and CDR2 SQIVND (reference sequence). The CDR3 extends over 16 amino acids. The V end lost 6 bases, the J end lost 6 bases, and 21 bases lay between the germline ends. Here the CDR3 DNA reads TGTGCCAGTAGACCTCACCGAAATGTCGCACCCAATGAGCAGTTCTTC. Protein sequence: CASRPHRNVAPNEQFF.

This rearrangement joins TRBV19 to TRBJ2-7, with 7 nucleotides matching TRBD1. The germline gives CDR1 LNHDA, CDR2 SQIVND (reference sequence). V trimming: 11 bases; J trimming: 3 bases; junction bases outside the gene matches: 19. The CDR3 consists of 16 residues. CDR3 amino acids: CARMVGTVPPSYEQYF. In DNA, the CDR3 is TGTGCCCGTATGGTTGGGACAGTCCCCCCTAGCTACGAGCAGTACTTC.

This clone was counted once. V is TRBV7-2 and J is TRBJ1-1; 10 bases align to TRBD1. With V trimmed by 4 bases and J by 4 bases, 6 bases remained unmatched. This CDR3 has 15 amino acids. Germline loops: CDR1 SGHTA, CDR2 FQGNSA. The CDR3 nucleotides read TGTGCCAGCAGCTCCAGACAGGGGGCGGGCACTGAAGCTTTCTTT. This sequence encodes CASSSRQGAGTEAFF.

The chain joins TRBV5-4 to TRBJ2-7; D is undetermined. The CDR3 is 14 residues long. The germline V gene has CDR1 SGHNT and CDR2 YYREEE (reference sequence). The V end was cut by 4 bases, the J end by 1 base, with 12 bases between. CDR3 nucleotide sequence: TGTGCCAGCAGCCCCCGTCAAGGGTCCTACGAGCAGTACTTC. Translated: CASSPRQGSYEQYF.

V gene TRBV20-1 combines with J gene TRBJ2-1; D remains unclear. CDR1 DFQATT and CDR2 SNEGSKA come from the germline V gene (reference sequence). With 3 bases removed from V and 7 bases from J, the gap between germline ends came to 16 bases. This CDR3 is built from 14 residues. CDR3 region: CSASGVPSPNEQFF. The CDR3 nucleotides are TGCAGTGCTAGTGGTGTCCCTTCCCCGAATGAGCAGTTCTTC.